These T cell receptor beta chains were read from a single sample in a study of shared clonotypes between healthy human individuals. Repertoires were generated with immunoSEQ multiplex PCR, while TCRdb's copy carries only in-frame clones and drops some. This table has some 470,000 clones, about 82% appearing once. Specimen: PBMCs. The origin of the receptors is a woman between 40 and 55 years old in good health. Some clones in this sample may be carry-over from other donors' samples. The CDR3 runs from the conserved cysteine through the conserved F or W. D genes are given only for firm matches. The size of a clone is reported for some rows only, either as once, few or many, or as a class for expanded clones.

v_gene	j_gene	abundance	d_gene	CDR3aa	CDR3nt
TRBV9	TRBJ2-3	once	NA	CASSPLGITDTQYF	TGTGCCAGCAGCCCCCTGGGAATCACAGATACGCAGTATTTT
TRBV29-1	TRBJ2-1	once	NA	CSVEVRYNEQFF	TGCAGCGTTGAAGTCAGATACAATGAGCAGTTCTTC
TRBV9	TRBJ1-1	once	TRBD1	CASSARPGQPMNTEAFF	TGTGCCAGCAGCGCCCGCCCGGGACAGCCCATGAACACTGAAGCTTTCTTT
TRBV27	TRBJ2-2	NA	NA	CASKGPSNTGELFF	TGTGCCAGCAAAGGACCTTCGAACACCGGGGAGCTGTTTTTT
TRBV19	TRBJ2-7	NA	TRBD1	CASSVPGQGGSYEQYF	TGTGCCAGTAGTGTTCCGGGACAGGGCGGGTCCTACGAGCAGTACTTC
TRBV7-9	TRBJ2-2	NA	NA	CASSLLGGVTGELFF	TGTGCCAGCAGTCTTCTAGGCGGTGTCACCGGGGAGCTGTTTTTT
TRBV5-1	TRBJ1-1	NA	TRBD1	CASSVSPGQGDTEAFF	TGCGCCAGCAGCGTAAGTCCGGGACAGGGGGACACTGAAGCTTTCTTT
TRBV6-1	TRBJ2-3	NA	NA	CASRKDPGSTDTQYF	TGTGCCAGCAGAAAAGACCCAGGTTCCACAGATACGCAGTATTTT
TRBV25-1	TRBJ1-3	NA	NA	CASSDPSAGSSGNTIYF	TGTGCCAGCAGCGATCCATCAGCAGGGAGCTCTGGAAACACCATATATTTT
TRBV5-6	TRBJ2-1	NA	NA	CASRPRGFYNEQFF	TGTGCCAGCAGACCCCGGGGGTTCTACAATGAGCAGTTCTTC
TRBV6-1	TRBJ2-4	NA	NA	CASSPSIAKNIQYF	TGTGCCAGCAGTCCCTCCATAGCCAAAAACATTCAGTACTTC
TRBV10-3	TRBJ2-7	NA	TRBD2	CAISDSGRGEQYF	TGTGCCATCAGTGATAGCGGGAGAGGAGAGCAGTACTTC
TRBV5-6	TRBJ1-2	NA	NA	CASSPRGGEVFGYTF	TGTGCCAGCAGCCCTCGGGGAGGGGAGGTCTTTGGCTACACCTTC
TRBV9	TRBJ2-7	many	TRBD2	CASSAAGVPYEQYF	TGTGCCAGCAGCGCAGCGGGAGTCCCCTACGAGCAGTACTTC
TRBV28	TRBJ2-7	NA	TRBD1	CASSLTGGYEQYF	TGTGCCAGCAGTTTAACAGGGGGGTACGAGCAGTACTTC
TRBV7-3	TRBJ2-3	NA	NA	CASSPTGTDTQYF	TGTGCCAGCAGCCCCACGGGCACAGATACGCAGTATTTT
TRBV19	TRBJ2-1	few	TRBD2	CASTSGSFNEQFF	TGTGCCAGTACCAGCGGGAGTTTCAATGAGCAGTTCTTC
TRBV6-6	TRBJ1-1	NA	NA	CASSLPGALGEAFF	TGTGCCAGCAGTTTGCCGGGGGCGCTTGGAGAAGCTTTCTTT
TRBV5-1	TRBJ1-1	few	NA	CASSLATLNTEAFF	TGCGCCAGCAGCTTGGCTACTCTGAACACTGAAGCTTTCTTT
TRBV7-2	TRBJ1-1	few	TRBD1	CASSDNRGRETEAFF	TGTGCCAGCAGCGATAACAGGGGGCGGGAGACTGAAGCTTTCTTT
TRBV4-1	TRBJ1-1	NA	NA	CASSQYGQLNTEAFF	TGCGCCAGCAGCCAATACGGACAACTGAACACTGAAGCTTTCTTT
TRBV28	TRBJ2-7	NA	NA	CASSLGGGYEQYF	TGTGCCAGCAGTTTGGGGGGTGGGTACGAGCAGTACTTC
TRBV7-9	TRBJ2-5	NA	NA	CASSLARETQYF	TGTGCCAGCAGCTTGGCGCGGGAGACCCAGTACTTC
TRBV29-1	TRBJ2-5	NA	NA	CSVDPSGDETQYF	TGCAGCGTTGATCCCTCGGGGGACGAGACCCAGTACTTC
TRBV2	TRBJ2-6	NA	TRBD1	CADGPGQGAPGANVLTF	TGTGCCGACGGCCCAGGACAGGGGGCTCCTGGGGCCAACGTCCTGACTTTC
TRBV10-1	TRBJ1-4	once	NA	CAAGGPVEKLFF	TGCGCCGCGGGGGGTCCGGTTGAAAAACTGTTTTTT
TRBV9	TRBJ1-4	NA	TRBD1	CASSVNRGPNEKLFF	TGTGCCAGCAGCGTTAACAGGGGCCCTAATGAAAAACTGTTTTTT
TRBV7-2	TRBJ1-2	once	NA	CASSSTGTGSKRTF	TGTGCCAGCAGCTCAACGGGAACAGGGTCTAAGCGCACCTTC
TRBV2	TRBJ2-1	NA	NA	CASSGFQTYYNEQFF	TGTGCCAGCAGTGGATTTCAGACCTACTACAATGAGCAGTTCTTC
TRBV7-9	TRBJ2-5	NA	TRBD2	CASSLFTSGRETQYF	TGTGCCAGCAGCTTATTTACTAGCGGGAGGGAGACCCAGTACTTC
TRBV18	TRBJ1-4	NA	TRBD1	CASSPNRGTNEKLFF	TGTGCCAGCTCACCAAACAGGGGAACTAATGAAAAACTGTTTTTT
TRBV7-9	TRBJ2-1	NA	TRBD1	CASSLGQGVYNEQFF	TGTGCCAGCAGCTTAGGACAGGGAGTATACAATGAGCAGTTCTTC
TRBV2	TRBJ1-2	NA	TRBD1	CASSRTGFNYGYTF	TGTGCCAGCAGTAGGACAGGATTTAACTATGGCTACACCTTC
TRBV28	TRBJ2-7	NA	NA	CASSFQGYEQYF	TGTGCCAGCAGCTTCCAAGGTTACGAGCAGTACTTC
TRBV2	TRBJ2-1	NA	TRBD1	CASGQTGAGEQFF	TGTGCCAGCGGTCAAACAGGGGCAGGTGAGCAGTTCTTC
TRBV11-1	TRBJ1-2	NA	NA	CASSLRGGAGYTF	TGTGCCAGCAGCCTCAGGGGAGGCGCCGGCTACACCTTC
TRBV28	TRBJ2-5	NA	NA	CASSLWTMTQYF	TGTGCCAGCAGTTTATGGACAATGACCCAGTACTTC
TRBV19	TRBJ1-1	NA	NA	CASSVDGWTLNTEAFF	TGTGCCAGTAGTGTAGATGGCTGGACTCTGAACACTGAAGCTTTCTTT
TRBV2	TRBJ1-4	few	NA	CASRPTATNEKLFF	TGTGCCAGCAGGCCGACAGCAACTAATGAAAAACTGTTTTTT
TRBV5-1	TRBJ2-1	NA	TRBD2	CASSLGLAGELGNEQFF	TGCGCCAGCAGCTTGGGACTAGCGGGAGAATTAGGCAATGAGCAGTTCTTC
TRBV5-6	TRBJ2-5	NA	NA	CASTLRGETQYF	TGTGCCAGCACCCTCCGGGGAGAGACCCAGTACTTC
TRBV5-8	TRBJ2-3	NA	TRBD2	CASIGLAGVPDTQYF	TGTGCCAGCATAGGACTAGCGGGAGTCCCAGATACGCAGTATTTT
TRBV19	TRBJ2-2	NA	TRBD1	CASSPGTGYVGELFF	TGTGCCAGTAGTCCCGGGACAGGGTATGTCGGGGAGCTGTTTTTT
TRBV7-2	TRBJ2-2	NA	NA	CASSLRQGGTGELFF	TGTGCCAGCAGCTTAAGGCAGGGCGGCACCGGGGAGCTGTTTTTT
TRBV5-1	TRBJ2-1	NA	TRBD2	CASSLSGLVNNEQFF	TGCGCCAGCAGCCTGAGTGGACTAGTGAACAATGAGCAGTTCTTC
TRBV28	TRBJ2-4	NA	NA	CASSLGWRNIQYF	TGTGCCAGCAGCCTGGGCTGGCGAAACATTCAGTACTTC
TRBV14	TRBJ2-7	few	TRBD2	CASSQVGGTSHYEQYF	TGTGCCAGCAGCCAAGTTGGCGGGACTAGTCACTACGAGCAGTACTTC
TRBV18	TRBJ1-2	NA	NA	CASSQTVNYGYTF	TGTGCCAGCTCACAAACGGTTAACTATGGCTACACCTTC
TRBV5-1	TRBJ1-4	once	NA	CASSLMRGTDEKLFF	TGCGCCAGCAGCTTGATGAGGGGCACGGATGAAAAACTGTTTTTT
TRBV12-5	TRBJ2-7	many	TRBD2	CARGAGGYEQYF	TGTGCTAGGGGAGCGGGAGGGTACGAGCAGTACTTC
TRBV30	TRBJ1-5	NA	NA	CAWSKGQLDNQPQHF	TGTGCCTGGAGCAAGGGGCAGCTAGACAATCAGCCCCAGCATTTT
TRBV6-5	TRBJ2-1	few	NA	CASRNPDLDEQFF	TGTGCCAGCAGAAACCCGGACTTAGATGAGCAGTTCTTC
TRBV19	TRBJ2-7	NA	TRBD1	CASSGQGYEQYF	TGTGCCAGTAGTGGACAGGGGTACGAGCAGTACTTC
TRBV6-1	TRBJ1-3	NA	NA	CASSRLSGNTIYF	TGTGCCAGCAGTCGCCTCTCTGGAAACACCATATATTTT
TRBV7-9	TRBJ2-1	NA	NA	CASSFSSYNEQFF	TGTGCCAGCAGCTTTAGCAGCTACAATGAGCAGTTCTTC
TRBV10-3	TRBJ1-2	NA	NA	CAISRGLNYGYTF	TGTGCCATCAGTCGGGGACTTAACTATGGCTACACCTTC
TRBV27	TRBJ2-2	NA	TRBD2	CASSGRLAGGPRNTGELFF	TGTGCCAGCAGTGGAAGACTAGCGGGAGGGCCTCGGAACACCGGGGAGCTGTTTTTT